The next 9 T cell receptor beta chains were all read from a single sample in a study of T cell repertoires in cytomegalovirus infection. Using its own MiXCR run on the reads, TCRdb lists one record per CDR3 protein. This table holds roughly 340,000 distinct CDR3 sequences, 25% to 35% found once. Antigen specificity for these receptors is unknown. The material sequenced was cultured PBMCs, taken from culture after CMV antigen stimulation. The receptor set was obtained from a human donor in good health (CMV status not recorded). Some clones in this sample may be carry-over from other donors' samples.

This chain uses TRBV7-9 with TRBJ2-1, with 7 positions matching TRBD1. V dropped 5 bases and J dropped 11; count of bases not matched to a gene: 9. The length of the CDR3 is 13 residues. Germline CDR1 is SEHNR and CDR2 is FQNEAQ (reference sequence). CDR3 loop: CASSTDREMKQFF. The CDR3, as DNA: TGTGCCAGCAGCACTGACAGGGAAATGAAGCAGTTCTTC. The full variable domain, its missing parts supplied by reference TRBV7-9 and TRBJ2-1, is DTGVSQNPRHKITKRGQNVTFRCDPISEHNRLYWYRQTLGQGPEFLTYFQNEAQLEKSRLLSDRFSAERPKGSFSTLEIQRTEQGDSAMYLCASSTDREMKQFFGPGTRLTVL.

The chain has TRBV7-9 and TRBJ2-5; the D gene is possibly TRBD2 (6 bases). Germline-derived CDR1 and CDR2 are SEHNR and FQNEAQ (reference sequence). The CDR3 is 13 amino acids. Deletions cut 5 bases from V and 5 bases from J, with 12 bases between. This CDR3 is CASSEGGGETQYF. The CDR3 bases are TGTGCCAGCAGCGAGGGCGGAGGGGAGACCCAGTACTTC.

The chain employs TRBV11-2 and TRBJ2-7; TRBD1 aligns across 9 bases. The CDR3 has 14 residues. V was pared by 4 bases and J by 7 bases, with 8 bases of the junction left unmatched. CDR1 SGHAT and CDR2 FQNNGV come from the germline V gene. The CDR3 DNA reads TGTGCCAGCAGCTCCATACAGGGGGCGCGGGAGCAGTACTTC. This gives the protein CASSSIQGAREQYF.

This clonotype has a handful of counts. The chain joins TRBV5-1 to TRBJ2-1; D gene uncertain. The CDR3 runs to 13 residues. Germline V gives CDR1 SGHRS, CDR2 YFSETQ. Trimming removed 2 bases at V and 8 bases at J, with 11 bases between. The CDR3 bases are TGCGCCAGCAGCTTTCTAAGGGAAGATGAGCAGTTCTTC. It specifies CASSFLREDEQFF.

In this sample, this clonotype turned up a few times. The chain joins TRBV7-2 to TRBJ2-1; TRBD2 matches at 13 bases. The germline V gene has CDR1 SGHTA and CDR2 FQGNSA. V lost 3 bases and J lost 8; bases outside the gene matches: 4. There are 15 residues in the CDR3. The CDR3 nucleotides read TGTGCCAGCAGCTTCGGACTAGCGGGAGAGGATGAGCAGTTCTTC. Its protein is CASSFGLAGEDEQFF.

This chain uses TRBV6-6 with TRBJ2-3; maybe TRBD2 (5 bases). V lost 6 bases to trimming and J lost 2 bases, with 12 bases between them. The CDR3 spans 14 residues. Germline V gives CDR1 MNHNY, CDR2 SVGAGI (reference sequence). The CDR3 coding sequence is TGTGCCAGCAGAACCCGGAGGTACACAGATACGCAGTATTTT. It is translated as CASRTRRYTDTQYF.

The rearrangement links TRBV7-9 to TRBJ2-5; D unclear. This CDR3 is built from 14 residues. Trimming left V 0 bases short and J 0 bases short, with 5 bases between. Germline CDR1 is SEHNR and CDR2 is FQNEAQ (reference sequence). This chain's CDR3 is CASSLAAHQETQYF. CDR3 sequence (DNA): TGTGCCAGCAGCTTAGCCGCACACCAAGAGACCCAGTACTTC.

The sample holds one count of this clonotype. This may come from a read error, since a much larger clone is one base off. This rearrangement joins TRBV7-9 to TRBJ1-2; D is undetermined. This CDR3 comprises 13 residues. V gave up 5 bases and J gave up 7 bases, with 14 bases separating them. Germline CDR1 and CDR2: SEHNR and FQNEAQ (reference sequence). The CDR3, as DNA: TGTGCCAGCAGCCAGACGGCGGTCTGTGGCTACACCTTC. Protein sequence: CASSQTAVCGYTF.

This clonotype was observed at least ten times. The chain links TRBV6-6 to TRBJ1-5, with D tentatively TRBD1 (5 bases). CDR1 and CDR2 (germline): MNHNY, SVGAGI (reference sequence). The CDR3 has 15 amino acids. With 0 bases removed from V and 1 base from J, the gap between germline ends came to 7 bases. CDR3 sequence reads: CASSYSRASNQPQHF. CDR3 bases: TGTGCCAGCAGTTACTCCAGGGCAAGCAATCAGCCCCAGCATTTT.